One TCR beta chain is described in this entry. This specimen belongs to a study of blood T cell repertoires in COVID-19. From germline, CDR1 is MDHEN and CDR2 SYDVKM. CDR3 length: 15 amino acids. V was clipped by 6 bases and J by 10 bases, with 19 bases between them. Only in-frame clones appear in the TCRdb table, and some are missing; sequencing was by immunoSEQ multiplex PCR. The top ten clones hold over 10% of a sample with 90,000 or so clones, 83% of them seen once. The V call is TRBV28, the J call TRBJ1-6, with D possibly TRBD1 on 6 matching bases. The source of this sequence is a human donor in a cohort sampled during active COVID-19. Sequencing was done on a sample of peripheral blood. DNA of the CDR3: TGTGCCAGCAGAGGTTCCAACAGGGAAAGATCACCCCTCCACTTT. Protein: CASRGSNRERSPLHF.